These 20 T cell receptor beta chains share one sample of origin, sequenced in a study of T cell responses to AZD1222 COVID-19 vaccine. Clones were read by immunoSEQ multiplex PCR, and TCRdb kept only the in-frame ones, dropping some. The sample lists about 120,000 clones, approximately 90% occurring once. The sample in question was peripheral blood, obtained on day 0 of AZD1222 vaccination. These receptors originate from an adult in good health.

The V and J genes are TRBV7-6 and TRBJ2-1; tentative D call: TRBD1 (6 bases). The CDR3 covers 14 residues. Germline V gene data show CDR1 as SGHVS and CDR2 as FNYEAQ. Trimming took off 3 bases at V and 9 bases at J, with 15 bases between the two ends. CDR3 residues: CASSLSGAIGEQFF. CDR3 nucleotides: TGTGCCAGCAGCTTGTCAGGGGCGATAGGTGAGCAGTTCTTC.

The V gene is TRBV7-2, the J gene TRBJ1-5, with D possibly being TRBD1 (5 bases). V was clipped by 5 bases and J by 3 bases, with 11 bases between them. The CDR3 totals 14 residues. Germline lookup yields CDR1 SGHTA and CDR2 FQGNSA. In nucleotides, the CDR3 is TGTGCCAGCAGCGGTGGGGGGTACAATCAGCCCCAGCATTTT. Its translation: CASSGGGYNQPQHF.

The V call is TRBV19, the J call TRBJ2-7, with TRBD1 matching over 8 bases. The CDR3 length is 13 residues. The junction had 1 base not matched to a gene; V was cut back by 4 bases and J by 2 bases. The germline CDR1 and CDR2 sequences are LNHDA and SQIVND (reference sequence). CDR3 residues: CASSTTGAYEQYF. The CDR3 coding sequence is TGTGCCAGTAGTACGACAGGGGCCTACGAGCAGTACTTC.

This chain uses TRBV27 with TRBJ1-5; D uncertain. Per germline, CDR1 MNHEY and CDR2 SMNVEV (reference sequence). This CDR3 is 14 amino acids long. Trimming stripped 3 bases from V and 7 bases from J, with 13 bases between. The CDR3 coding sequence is TGTGCCAGCAGTTTTAGCTGGGGTCTGCAGCCCCAGCATTTT. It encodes CASSFSWGLQPQHF.

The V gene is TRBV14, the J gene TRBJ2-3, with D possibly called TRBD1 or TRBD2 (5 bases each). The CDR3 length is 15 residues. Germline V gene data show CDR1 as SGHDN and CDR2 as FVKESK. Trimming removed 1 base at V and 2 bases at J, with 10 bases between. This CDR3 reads CASSQGGEYTDTQYF. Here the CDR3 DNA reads TGTGCCAGCAGCCAAGGAGGGGAGTACACAGATACGCAGTATTTT. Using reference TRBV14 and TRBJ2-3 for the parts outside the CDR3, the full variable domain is EAGVTQFPSHSVIEKGQTVTLRCDPISGHDNLYWYRRVMGKEIKFLLHFVKESKQDESGMPNNRFLAERTGGTYSTLKVQPAELEDSGVYFCASSQGGEYTDTQYFGPGTRLTVL.

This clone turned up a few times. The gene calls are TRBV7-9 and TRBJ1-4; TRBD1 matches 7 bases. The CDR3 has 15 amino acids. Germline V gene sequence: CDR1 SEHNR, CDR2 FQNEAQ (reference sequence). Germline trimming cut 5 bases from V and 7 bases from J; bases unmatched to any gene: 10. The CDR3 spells CASSQLTGFTEKLFF. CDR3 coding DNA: TGTGCCAGCAGCCAGTTGACAGGGTTCACTGAAAAACTGTTTTTT.

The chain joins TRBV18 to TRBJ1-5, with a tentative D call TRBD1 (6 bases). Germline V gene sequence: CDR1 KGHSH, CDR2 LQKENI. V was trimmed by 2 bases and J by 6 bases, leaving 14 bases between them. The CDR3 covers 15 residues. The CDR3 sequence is CASSPGRGASQPQHF. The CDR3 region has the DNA TGTGCCAGCTCACCAGGGCGGGGGGCAAGTCAGCCCCAGCATTTT. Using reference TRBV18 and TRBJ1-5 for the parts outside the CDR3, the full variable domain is NAGVMQNPRHLVRRRGQEARLRCSPMKGHSHVYWYRQLPEEGLKFMVYLQKENIIDESGMPKERFSAEFPKEGPSILRIQQVVRGDSAAYFCASSPGRGASQPQHFGDGTRLSIL.

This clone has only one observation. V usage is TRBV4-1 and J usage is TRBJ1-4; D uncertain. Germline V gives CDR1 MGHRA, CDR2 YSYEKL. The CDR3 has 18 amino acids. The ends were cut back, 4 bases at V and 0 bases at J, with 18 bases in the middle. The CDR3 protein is CASSRAGSGTSTNEKLFF. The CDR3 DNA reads TGCGCCAGCAGCCGTGCAGGATCGGGAACCTCAACTAATGAAAAACTGTTTTTT.

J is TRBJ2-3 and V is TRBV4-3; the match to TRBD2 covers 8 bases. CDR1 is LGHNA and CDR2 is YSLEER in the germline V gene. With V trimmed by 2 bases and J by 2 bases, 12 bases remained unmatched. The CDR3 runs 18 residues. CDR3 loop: CASSQSPRRGGDTDTQYF. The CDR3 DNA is TGCGCCAGCAGCCAATCTCCCCGCCGGGGGGGAGACACAGATACGCAGTATTTT.

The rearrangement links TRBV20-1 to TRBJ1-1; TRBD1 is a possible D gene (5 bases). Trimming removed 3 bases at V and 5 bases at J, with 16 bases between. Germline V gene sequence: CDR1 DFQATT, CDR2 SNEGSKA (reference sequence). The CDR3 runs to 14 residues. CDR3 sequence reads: CSASESGGRTEAFF. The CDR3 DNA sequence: TGCAGTGCTAGTGAGTCCGGGGGGAGGACTGAAGCTTTCTTT.

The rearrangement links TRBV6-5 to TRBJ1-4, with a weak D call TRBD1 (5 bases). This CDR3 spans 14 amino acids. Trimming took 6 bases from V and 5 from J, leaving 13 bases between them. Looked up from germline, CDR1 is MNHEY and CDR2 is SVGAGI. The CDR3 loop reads CASSPGTANEKLFF. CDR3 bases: TGTGCCAGCAGCCCCGGGACGGCGAATGAAAAACTGTTTTTT.

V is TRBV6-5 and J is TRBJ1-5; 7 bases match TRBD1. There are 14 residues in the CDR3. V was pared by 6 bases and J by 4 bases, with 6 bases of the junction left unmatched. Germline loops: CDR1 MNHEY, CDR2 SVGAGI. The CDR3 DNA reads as TGTGCCAGCAGACACAGGGGTAAGAATCAGCCCCAGCATTTT. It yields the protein CASRHRGKNQPQHF.

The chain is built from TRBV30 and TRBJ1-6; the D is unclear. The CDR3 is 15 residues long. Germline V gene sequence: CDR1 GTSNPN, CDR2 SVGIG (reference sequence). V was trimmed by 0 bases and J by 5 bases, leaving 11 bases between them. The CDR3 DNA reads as TGTGCCTGGAGTGTAGAGGGCGTCAATAATTCACCCCTCCACTTT. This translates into CAWSVEGVNNSPLHF.

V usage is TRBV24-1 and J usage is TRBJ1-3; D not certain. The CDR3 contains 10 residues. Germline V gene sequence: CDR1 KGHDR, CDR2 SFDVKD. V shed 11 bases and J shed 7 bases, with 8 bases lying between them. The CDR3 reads CAIPPNTIYF. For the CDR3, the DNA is TGTGCCATCCCCCCTAACACCATATATTTT.

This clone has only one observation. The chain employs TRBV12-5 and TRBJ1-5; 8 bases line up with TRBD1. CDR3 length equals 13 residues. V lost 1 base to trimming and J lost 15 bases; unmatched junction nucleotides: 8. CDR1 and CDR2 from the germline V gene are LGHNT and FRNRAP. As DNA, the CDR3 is TGTGCTAGTGGTTTGGGCTCAGGACAGGGACGGCATTTT. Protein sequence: CASGLGSGQGRHF.

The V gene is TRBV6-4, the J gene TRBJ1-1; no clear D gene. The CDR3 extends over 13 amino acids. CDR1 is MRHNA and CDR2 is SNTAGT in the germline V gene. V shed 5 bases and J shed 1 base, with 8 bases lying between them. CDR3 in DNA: TGTGCCAGCAGTAGTAATACGAACACTGAAGCTTTCTTT. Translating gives CASSSNTNTEAFF.

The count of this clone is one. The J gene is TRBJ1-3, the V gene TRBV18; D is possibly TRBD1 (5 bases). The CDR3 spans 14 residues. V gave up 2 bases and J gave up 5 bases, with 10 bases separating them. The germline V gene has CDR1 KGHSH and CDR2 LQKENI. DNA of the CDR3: TGTGCCAGCTCACCAGCAGGGTACAGAAACACCATATATTTT. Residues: CASSPAGYRNTIYF.

CDR3 residues: CASSIVGGGYTF. In DNA, the CDR3 is TGTGCCAGTAGTATAGTCGGGGGTGGCTACACCTTC. The V gene is TRBV19, the J gene TRBJ1-2, with D possibly matching TRBD1 (5 bases). CDR1 LNHDA and CDR2 SQIVND come from the germline V gene (reference sequence). This CDR3 is built from 12 residues. V lost 1 base and J lost 7, with 7 bases in between.

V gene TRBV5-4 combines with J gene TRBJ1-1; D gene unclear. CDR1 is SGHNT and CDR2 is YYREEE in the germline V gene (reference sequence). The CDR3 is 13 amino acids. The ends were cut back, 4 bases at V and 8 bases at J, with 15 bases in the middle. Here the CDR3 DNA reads TGTGCCAGCAGCGGCCGGTCCCACCGGGAAGCTTTCTTT. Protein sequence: CASSGRSHREAFF.

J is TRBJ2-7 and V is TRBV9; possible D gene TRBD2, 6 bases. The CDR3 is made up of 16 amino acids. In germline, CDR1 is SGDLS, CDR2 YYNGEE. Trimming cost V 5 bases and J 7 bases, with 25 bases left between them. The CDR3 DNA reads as TGTGCCAGCAGTGCTGAGGAGTCGACCCGGGCGGGGGAGCAGTACTTC. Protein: CASSAEESTRAGEQYF.